Given below is one TCR beta chain in context. Recruited during active infection, patients (from Seattle) were subsequently followed longitudinally. Data came from immunoSEQ multiplex PCR; TCRdb stores just in-frame clones and leaves some out. The sample lists approximately 230,000 clones, around 89% seen once, with roughly 6% in the top ten. The germline V and J ends were trimmed by 1 base and 7 bases, with 12 bases remaining between them. Looked up from germline, CDR1 is SGDLS and CDR2 is YYNGEE. CDR3 size: 13 residues. The record originates from a study of blood T cell repertoires in COVID-19. For the study at large: The analysed material was cDNA or gDNA that came from T cells, B-cell-depleted T cells, or PBMCs.

The clonotype comes from a woman between 25 and 40 years old with COVID-19, enrolled during active disease. The gene calls are TRBV9 and TRBJ2-7, with D maybe TRBD2 (5 bases). The sequencing sample was made of peripheral blood. CDR3 sequence (DNA): TGTGCCAGCAGCGTAACTAGTGTTTCTGAGCAGTACGTC. This codes for CASSVTSVSEQYV.